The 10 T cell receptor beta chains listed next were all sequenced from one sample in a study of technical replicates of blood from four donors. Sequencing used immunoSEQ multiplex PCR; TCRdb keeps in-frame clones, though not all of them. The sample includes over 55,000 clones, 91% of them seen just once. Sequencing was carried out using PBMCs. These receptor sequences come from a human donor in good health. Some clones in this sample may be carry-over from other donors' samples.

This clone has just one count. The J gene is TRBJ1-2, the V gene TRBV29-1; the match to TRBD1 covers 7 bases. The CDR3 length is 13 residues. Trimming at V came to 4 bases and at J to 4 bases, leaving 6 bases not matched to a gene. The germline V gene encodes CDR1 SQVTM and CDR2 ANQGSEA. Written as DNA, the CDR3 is TGCAGCGTTGTAGGCCAGGGGGTCTATGGCTACACCTTC. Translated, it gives CSVVGQGVYGYTF.

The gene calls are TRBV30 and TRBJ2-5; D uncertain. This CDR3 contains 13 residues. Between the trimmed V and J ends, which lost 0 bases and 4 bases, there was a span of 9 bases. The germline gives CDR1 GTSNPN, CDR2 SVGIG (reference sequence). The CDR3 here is CAWSVWAGETQYF. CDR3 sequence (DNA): TGTGCCTGGAGTGTCTGGGCTGGAGAGACCCAGTACTTC.

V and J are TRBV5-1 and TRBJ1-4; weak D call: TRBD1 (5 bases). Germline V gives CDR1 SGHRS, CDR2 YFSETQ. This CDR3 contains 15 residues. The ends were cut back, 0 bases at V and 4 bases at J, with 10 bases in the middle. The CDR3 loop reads CASSLGSGINEKLFF. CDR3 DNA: TGCGCCAGCAGCTTGGGTTCAGGGATTAATGAAAAACTGTTTTTT.

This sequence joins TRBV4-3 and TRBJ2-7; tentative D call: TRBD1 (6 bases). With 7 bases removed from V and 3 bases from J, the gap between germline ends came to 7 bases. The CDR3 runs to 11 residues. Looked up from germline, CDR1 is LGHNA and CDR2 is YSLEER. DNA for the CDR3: TGCGCCAGCAACAGGGTCTACGAGCAGTACTTC. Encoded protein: CASNRVYEQYF.

CDR3 DNA sequence: TGTGCCAGCAGCTCCCAAGCGGGAGACGGGATGGATGAGCAGTACTTC. The encoded protein is CASSSQAGDGMDEQYF. The chain has TRBV9 and TRBJ2-7, with TRBD2 matching 8 bases. V was pared by 4 bases and J by 7 bases, with 16 bases of the junction left unmatched. Looked up from germline, CDR1 is SGDLS and CDR2 is YYNGEE. This CDR3 spans 16 amino acids.

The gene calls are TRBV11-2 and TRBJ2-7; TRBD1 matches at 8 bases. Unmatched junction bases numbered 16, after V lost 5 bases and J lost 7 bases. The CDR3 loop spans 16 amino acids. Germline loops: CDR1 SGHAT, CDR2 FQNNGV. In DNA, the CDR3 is TGTGCCAGCAGCCACCCTGGATTAGGACAGGGTAGGGAGCAGTACTTC. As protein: CASSHPGLGQGREQYF.

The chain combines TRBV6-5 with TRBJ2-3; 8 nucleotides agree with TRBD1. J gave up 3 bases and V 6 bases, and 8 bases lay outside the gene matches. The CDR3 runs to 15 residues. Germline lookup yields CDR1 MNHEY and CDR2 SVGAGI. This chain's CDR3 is CASRETGGGTDTQYF. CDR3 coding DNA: TGTGCCAGCAGAGAAACAGGGGGTGGAACAGATACGCAGTATTTT.

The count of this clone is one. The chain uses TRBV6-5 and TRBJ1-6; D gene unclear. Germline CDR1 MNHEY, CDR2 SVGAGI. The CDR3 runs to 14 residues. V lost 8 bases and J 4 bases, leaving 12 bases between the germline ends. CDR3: CASAERRYNSPLHF. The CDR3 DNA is TGTGCCAGCGCGGAACGACGGTATAATTCACCCCTCCACTTT.

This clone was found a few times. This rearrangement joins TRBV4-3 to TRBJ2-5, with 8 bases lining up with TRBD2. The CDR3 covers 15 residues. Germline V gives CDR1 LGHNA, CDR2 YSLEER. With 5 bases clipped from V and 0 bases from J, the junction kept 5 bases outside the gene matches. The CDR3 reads CASSTRLAYQETQYF. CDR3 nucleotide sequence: TGCGCCAGCAGCACTCGACTAGCGTACCAAGAGACCCAGTACTTC.

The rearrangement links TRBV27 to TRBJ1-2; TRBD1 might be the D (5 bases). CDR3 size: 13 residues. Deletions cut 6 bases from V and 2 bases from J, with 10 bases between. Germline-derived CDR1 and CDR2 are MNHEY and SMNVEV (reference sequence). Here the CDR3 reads CASSPRGNYGYTF. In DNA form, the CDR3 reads TGTGCCAGCAGCCCACGGGGGAACTATGGCTACACCTTC.